The 31 T cell receptor beta chains below were found in one sample sequenced in a study of OX40 agonist ivuxolimab in advanced cancers. Produced via immunoSEQ multiplex PCR; TCRdb's table is partial and in-frame only. Counted here are around 99,000 clones, roughly 89% occurring once; the ten biggest clones make up roughly 0.15%. Sequenced material: CD4+ or CD8+ T cells sorted from blood, taken in a trial of the OX40 agonist ivuxolimab. These TCRs come from an adult with an advanced solid tumor such as melanoma, head and neck, liver or kidney cancer.

The rearrangement uses TRBV5-1 and TRBJ2-1, with TRBD2 matching 13 bases. Germline CDR1 reads SGHRS; CDR2 reads YFSETQ. The CDR3 has 19 residues. V was pared by 4 bases and J by 2 bases, with 12 bases of the junction left unmatched. This chain's CDR3 is CASSPAAGLAGTTYNEQFF. CDR3 sequence (DNA): TGCGCCAGCAGCCCCGCCGCGGGACTAGCGGGAACTACCTACAATGAGCAGTTCTTC.

The V and J genes are TRBV27 and TRBJ2-1, with D unresolved. This CDR3 has 15 amino acids. Germline V gene sequence: CDR1 MNHEY, CDR2 SMNVEV (reference sequence). The V and J ends lost 0 bases and 1 base respectively, with 7 bases between them. CDR3 in amino acids: CASSLSGRSYNEQFF. The DNA for the CDR3 is TGTGCCAGCAGTTTATCGGGAAGATCCTACAATGAGCAGTTCTTC.

The chain recombines TRBV11-3 with TRBJ2-1; a possible D gene is TRBD2 (5 bases). CDR3 length: 11 residues. The V end was cut by 5 bases, the J end by 6 bases, with 5 bases between. Germline lookup yields CDR1 SGHNT and CDR2 YENEEA. The CDR3 sequence is CASSTSNEQFF. The CDR3 DNA is TGTGCCAGCAGCACTAGCAATGAGCAGTTCTTC.

The genes are TRBV29-1 and TRBJ1-1; TRBD1 agrees at 9 bases. CDR1 is SQVTM, CDR2 ANQGSEA, per germline. With V trimmed by 6 bases and J by 2 bases, 4 bases remained unmatched. CDR3 length equals 13 residues. DNA for the CDR3: TGCAGCGTCCCGGGACAGGGCAACACTGAAGCTTTCTTT. It specifies CSVPGQGNTEAFF.

The V call is TRBV7-9, the J call TRBJ1-2; D unresolved. The length of the CDR3 is 12 residues. Trimming took 1 base from V and 13 from J, leaving 13 bases between them. CDR1 and CDR2 (germline): SEHNR, FQNEAQ (reference sequence). The DNA of the CDR3 is TGTGCCAGCAGCTTAGATGTTGGCGCTCCCACCTTC. Its translation is CASSLDVGAPTF.

This clone has just one count. The J gene is TRBJ2-2, the V gene TRBV27; 11 nucleotides agree with TRBD2. V lost 6 bases and J lost 6; bases outside the gene matches: 12. The CDR3 sequence is 17 residues long. Germline CDR1 reads MNHEY; CDR2 reads SMNVEV (reference sequence). The CDR3: CASSLLAGGRVAGELFF. The DNA for the CDR3 is TGTGCCAGCAGCCTCCTAGCGGGAGGAAGGGTGGCCGGGGAGCTGTTTTTT.

The rearrangement joins TRBV5-1 to TRBJ2-2, with 16 bases fitting TRBD2. The germline V gene encodes CDR1 SGHRS and CDR2 YFSETQ. This CDR3 region has 19 residues. The V gene end was trimmed by 3 bases and the J gene end by 1 base; junction bases not matched to a gene: 6. CDR3 residues: CASSSGLAGGLRNTGELFF. The CDR3 region has the DNA TGCGCCAGCAGCTCGGGACTAGCGGGAGGGCTGAGGAACACCGGGGAGCTGTTTTTT.

The chain is built from TRBV5-6 and TRBJ2-7, with a weak D call TRBD1 (5 bases). The V end lost 5 bases, the J end lost 6 bases, and 15 bases lay between the germline ends. CDR1 is SGHDT and CDR2 is YYEEEE in the germline V gene. The CDR3 extends over 13 amino acids. The CDR3 is CASSVGWGFEQYF. The CDR3 DNA follows: TGTGCCAGCAGTGTAGGGTGGGGCTTCGAGCAGTACTTC.

The V and J genes are TRBV5-1 and TRBJ2-1, with 12 bases lining up with TRBD2. Germline trimming cut 2 bases from V and 1 base from J; bases unmatched to any gene: 10. The CDR3 spans 19 residues. Germline V CDR1 and CDR2: SGHRS, YFSETQ. CDR3: CASSLPLAGGPRSYNEQFF. For the CDR3, the DNA is TGCGCCAGCAGCTTACCCCTAGCGGGGGGGCCTAGGTCCTACAATGAGCAGTTCTTC.

This clone was seen a single time. This chain links TRBV5-1 with TRBJ2-7; either TRBD1 or TRBD2 may supply D (5 bases each). V lost 5 bases to trimming and J lost 0 bases, with 12 bases between them. CDR3 length: 14 amino acids. CDR1 SGHRS and CDR2 YFSETQ come from the germline V gene. Here the CDR3 DNA reads TGCGCCAGCAGTCCCGAGGGGCGCTCCTACGAGCAGTACTTC. This codes for CASSPEGRSYEQYF.

V usage is TRBV5-1 and J usage is TRBJ2-5; D ambiguous. Germline CDR1 reads SGHRS; CDR2 reads YFSETQ. CDR3 size: 15 residues. The V end lost 3 bases, the J end lost 4 bases, and 16 bases lay between the germline ends. CDR3 loop: CASSSTDGTPETQYF. The CDR3 DNA sequence: TGCGCCAGCAGCTCGACCGACGGAACACCAGAGACCCAGTACTTC.

This chain joins TRBV6-1 and TRBJ2-7, with 11 bases lining up with TRBD2. The CDR3 contains 16 residues. Germline V gene sequence: CDR1 MNHNS, CDR2 SASEGT. Losses at the gene ends were 3 bases for V and 7 bases for J; bases not matched to a gene: 11. CDR3 coding DNA: TGTGCCAGCAGTGACCTCCAGGGACTAGCGGAGGGGGAGCAGTACTTC. This codes for CASSDLQGLAEGEQYF.

This clone was observed once. The chain has TRBV6-1 and TRBJ1-6, with D possibly matching TRBD1 (6 bases). Trimming took 0 bases from V and 8 from J, leaving 8 bases between them. There are 14 residues in the CDR3. Per the germline V gene, CDR1 is MNHNS and CDR2 is SASEGT. The CDR3 DNA follows: TGTGCCAGCAGTGAAGCAGGGGGGGATTCACCCCTCCACTTT. This sequence encodes CASSEAGGDSPLHF.

V and J are TRBV30 and TRBJ1-1, with D unclear. Germline loops: CDR1 GTSNPN, CDR2 SVGIG (reference sequence). The CDR3 is made up of 14 amino acids. V was shortened by 2 bases and J by 4 bases, with 14 bases between the two germline ends. The CDR3 spells CAWSITVSGTEAFF. CDR3 bases: TGTGCCTGGAGTATTACCGTCAGTGGCACTGAAGCTTTCTTT.

The genes are TRBV18 and TRBJ1-4; no definite D call. Germline CDR1 KGHSH, CDR2 LQKENI. V lost 8 bases, J lost 8 bases, and 12 bases lay in between. CDR3 length equals 12 residues. The CDR3 coding sequence is TGTGCCAGCCAAGAGGGCGGAGAAAAACTGTTTTTT. Residues: CASQEGGEKLFF.

The chain recombines TRBV10-3 with TRBJ1-5; D is ambiguous. This CDR3 comprises 15 residues. Germline values: CDR1 ENHRY, CDR2 SYGVKD. The V end was cut by 0 bases, the J end by 3 bases, with 9 bases between. The CDR3 reads CAISESTGVNQPQHF. CDR3 nucleotides: TGTGCCATCAGTGAGTCTACCGGGGTCAATCAGCCCCAGCATTTT.

The rearrangement joins TRBV18 to TRBJ2-7, with TRBD1 matching 10 bases. The CDR3 runs 16 residues. Per the germline V gene, CDR1 is KGHSH and CDR2 is LQKENI. The V gene end was trimmed by 0 bases and the J gene end by 2 bases; junction bases not matched to a gene: 4. The CDR3 nucleotides are TGTGCCAGCTCACCACCCCGGACAGGGGGGACCTACGAGCAGTACTTC. It codes for CASSPPRTGGTYEQYF.

The chain has TRBV5-4 and TRBJ1-2; 10 nucleotides line up with TRBD1. The CDR3 totals 14 residues. Germline V gene sequence: CDR1 SGHNT, CDR2 YYREEE (reference sequence). Germline trimming cut 4 bases from V and 2 bases from J; bases unmatched to any gene: 2. The CDR3 spells CASSRDRGNYGYTF. As DNA, the CDR3 is TGTGCCAGCAGCAGGGACAGGGGAAACTATGGCTACACCTTC.

This clone was recorded a few times. The rearrangement uses TRBV19 and TRBJ2-1; 8 bases align to TRBD2. The CDR3 loop spans 16 amino acids. Germline loops: CDR1 LNHDA, CDR2 SQIVND (reference sequence). The V and J ends lost 4 bases and 4 bases, in that order; junction bases with no gene match: 9. The CDR3 DNA sequence: TGTGCCAGTAGTAGGGCTCGGACTAGCCCTTACAATGAGCAGTTCTTC. Translation: CASSRARTSPYNEQFF.

In this sample, this clone turned up a few times. V is TRBV9 and J is TRBJ2-1; no definite D call. Per the germline V gene, CDR1 is SGDLS and CDR2 is YYNGEE. V was shortened by 0 bases and J by 6 bases, with 13 bases between the two germline ends. This CDR3 is built from 15 residues. CDR3 in DNA: TGTGCCAGCAGCGTAGCAAGGAATTCTGGCAATGAGCAGTTCTTC. This translates into CASSVARNSGNEQFF.

The chain recombines TRBV5-4 with TRBJ2-7; 11 bases are a match to TRBD1. CDR3 length: 15 residues. The ends lost 4 bases at V and 7 bases at J; junction bases unmatched: 10. Germline V gives CDR1 SGHNT, CDR2 YYREEE (reference sequence). In nucleotides, the CDR3 is TGTGCCAGCAGCGCGGACAGGGGGCGTTTTTGGGAGCAGTACTTC. Residues: CASSADRGRFWEQYF.

The J gene is TRBJ2-1, the V gene TRBV7-9, with 10 nucleotides matching TRBD2. The CDR3 runs 15 residues. After removal of 6 bases from V and 4 bases from J, the junction contained 6 bases not matched to a gene. CDR1 and CDR2 from the germline V gene are SEHNR and FQNEAQ (reference sequence). The CDR3 spells CASSSGTSDYNEQFF. For the CDR3, the DNA is TGTGCCAGCAGTTCCGGGACTAGCGATTACAATGAGCAGTTCTTC.

The J gene is TRBJ1-1, the V gene TRBV30; tentatively, D is TRBD1 (5 bases). The V gene's germline CDR1 is GTSNPN and CDR2 SVGIG (reference sequence). The length of the CDR3 is 13 residues. V lost 1 base and J 3 bases, leaving 9 bases between the germline ends. This CDR3 reads CAWSDRGDTEAFF. CDR3 in DNA: TGTGCCTGGAGTGACCGGGGGGACACTGAAGCTTTCTTT.

V gene TRBV14 combines with J gene TRBJ2-1; D is unresolved. Germline CDR1 SGHDN, CDR2 FVKESK. With 1 base removed from V and 6 bases from J, the gap between germline ends came to 13 bases. The CDR3 is 15 amino acids. CDR3 loop: CASSQGLLRFNEQFF. The CDR3 DNA follows: TGTGCCAGCAGCCAAGGCCTACTTCGATTCAATGAGCAGTTCTTC.

The rearrangement uses TRBV5-1 and TRBJ2-1, with D tentatively TRBD2 (6 bases). Germline V gene lookup returns CDR1 SGHRS and CDR2 YFSETQ. Trimming took 5 bases from V and 3 from J, leaving 12 bases between them. This CDR3 region has 14 residues. The CDR3 DNA reads TGCGCCAGCAGACCGACTAGTAGCTACAATGAGCAGTTCTTC. It specifies CASRPTSSYNEQFF.

The chain carries TRBV7-9 and TRBJ2-7, with TRBD2 identical over 11 bases. The CDR3 runs 16 residues. J lost 2 bases, V lost 5 bases, and 8 bases had no gene match. Germline lookup yields CDR1 SEHNR and CDR2 FQNEAQ (reference sequence). The CDR3 region is CASSTGTSGSPYEQYF. In DNA form, the CDR3 reads TGTGCCAGCAGCACCGGAACTAGCGGGAGCCCCTACGAGCAGTACTTC.

The count of this clone is one. The V gene is TRBV7-6, the J gene TRBJ2-5; D perhaps matches TRBD1 (5 bases). The V gene's germline CDR1 is SGHVS and CDR2 FNYEAQ. The CDR3 is 19 amino acids. Between the trimmed V and J ends, which lost 7 bases and 3 bases, there was a span of 30 bases. CDR3 protein: CASIRHQQGSGRVKETQYF. The CDR3 DNA sequence: TGTGCCAGCATTCGACACCAGCAGGGCTCGGGTAGGGTAAAAGAGACCCAGTACTTC.

The chain has TRBV28 and TRBJ2-5, with a possible D match to TRBD2 (5 bases). V lost 6 bases, J lost 5 bases, and 16 bases lay in between. Germline loops: CDR1 MDHEN, CDR2 SYDVKM. The CDR3 loop spans 14 amino acids. The CDR3 DNA is TGTGCCAGCAGCCCTCCGGGGTTGGAGGAGACCCAGTACTTC. The encoded protein is CASSPPGLEETQYF.

V usage is TRBV11-2 and J usage is TRBJ2-3; TRBD2 agrees at 8 bases. Trimming cost V 4 bases and J 9 bases; bases outside gene matches: 6. Germline CDR1 and CDR2: SGHAT and FQNNGV. The CDR3 is 13 residues long. The CDR3, as DNA: TGTGCCAGCAGCTCGGGACTAGATGGCACGCAGTATTTT. This encodes CASSSGLDGTQYF.

The CDR3 sequence is CASSIAGYGYTF. The CDR3 nucleotides are TGTGCCAGTAGTATTGCGGGGTATGGCTACACCTTC. The chain couples TRBV19 to TRBJ1-2; D gene unclear. The ends were cut back, 3 bases at V and 5 bases at J, with 7 bases in the middle. Looked up from germline, CDR1 is LNHDA and CDR2 is SQIVND (reference sequence). The CDR3 has 12 residues. The full variable domain, in which reference TRBV19 and TRBJ1-2 provide the parts outside the CDR3, is DGGITQSPKYLFRKEGQNVTLSCEQNLNHDAMYWYRQDPGQGLRLIYYSQIVNDFQKGDIAEGYSVSREKKESFPLTVTSAQKNPTAFYLCASSIAGYGYTFGSGTRLTVV.

This clone appeared once. CDR3: CASSKVPRSGIMAEQFF. The CDR3 bases are TGTGCCAGCAGCAAAGTGCCGAGAAGCGGGATAATGGCTGAGCAGTTCTTC. The rearrangement joins TRBV21-1 to TRBJ2-1; TRBD2, the table's D call, lacks a check against the DNA. TRBV21-1 is a pseudogene. This CDR3 has 17 residues.